A selection of T cell receptor beta chains follows, all from one sample in a study of T cells in localized non-small cell lung cancer. Method: immunoSEQ multiplex PCR; TCRdb's copy keeps in-frame clones and lacks some. The table includes approximately 100,000 clones, roughly 88% detected once. Sequenced here: PBMCs, sampled before any cancer treatment. The origin of the receptors is a woman aged 35 to 70 with stage II squamous cell lung carcinoma. CDR3s include the opening cysteine and the closing phenylalanine or tryptophan. Fields, in order: D gene, V gene, clone size, J gene, CDR3 protein, CDR3 DNA. The D gene is left open where the match is weak. Only some rows state a clone size, as once, few, many or a class for expanded clones.

d_call: -; v_call: TRBV4-1; clone_size: -; j_call: TRBJ1-5; cdr3_aa: CASSHRTPQTDQPQHF; cdr3_nt: TGCGCCAGCAGCCACAGGACCCCACAGACGGATCAGCCCCAGCATTTT
d_call: -; v_call: TRBV25-1; clone_size: -; j_call: TRBJ1-3; cdr3_aa: CASSELGSGNTIYF; cdr3_nt: TGTGCCAGCAGTGAATTAGGCTCTGGAAACACCATATATTTT
d_call: -; v_call: TRBV11-3; clone_size: -; j_call: TRBJ2-1; cdr3_aa: CASSPGGRGVDEQFF; cdr3_nt: TGTGCCAGCAGCCCCGGTGGCAGGGGAGTGGATGAGCAGTTCTTC
d_call: -; v_call: TRBV30; clone_size: -; j_call: TRBJ2-6; cdr3_aa: CACLPLSSVAGANVLTF; cdr3_nt: TGTGCCTGCCTTCCGCTCTCCTCGGTGGCTGGGGCCAACGTCCTGACTTTC
d_call: -; v_call: TRBV10-2; clone_size: -; j_call: TRBJ2-1; cdr3_aa: CASSSGLGGSYNEQFF; cdr3_nt: TGCGCCAGCAGCTCCGGACTAGGGGGATCCTACAATGAGCAGTTCTTC
d_call: -; v_call: TRBV6-4; clone_size: -; j_call: TRBJ1-3; cdr3_aa: CASSEGWGNTIYF; cdr3_nt: TGTGCCAGCAGTGAGGGTTGGGGAAACACCATATATTTT
d_call: TRBD1; v_call: TRBV28; clone_size: few; j_call: TRBJ1-5; cdr3_aa: CASSGGPGTGGFGNQPQHF; cdr3_nt: TGTGCCAGCAGTGGGGGTCCCGGGACAGGGGGCTTTGGCAATCAGCCCCAGCATTTT
d_call: TRBD1; v_call: TRBV7-2; clone_size: -; j_call: TRBJ1-2; cdr3_aa: CASSLSSGTDSNYGYTF; cdr3_nt: TGTGCCAGCAGCTTGTCGTCCGGGACAGACTCTAACTATGGCTACACCTTC
d_call: -; v_call: TRBV6-6; clone_size: -; j_call: TRBJ1-2; cdr3_aa: CASSYGEAYGYTF; cdr3_nt: TGTGCCAGCAGTTACGGCGAAGCCTATGGCTACACCTTC
d_call: -; v_call: TRBV7-9; clone_size: once; j_call: TRBJ2-1; cdr3_aa: CASSLGTGLSSYNEQFF; cdr3_nt: TGTGCCAGCAGCTTAGGTACAGGGCTTAGCTCCTACAATGAGCAGTTCTTC
d_call: TRBD1; v_call: TRBV7-2; clone_size: -; j_call: TRBJ1-6; cdr3_aa: CASTRDSSNSPLHF; cdr3_nt: TGTGCCAGCACCAGGGACAGTTCAAATTCACCCCTCCACTTT
d_call: TRBD1; v_call: TRBV19; clone_size: -; j_call: TRBJ2-2; cdr3_aa: CASNLGGPGELFF; cdr3_nt: TGTGCCAGTAACCTAGGGGGCCCCGGGGAGCTGTTTTTT
d_call: TRBD1; v_call: TRBV6-1; clone_size: -; j_call: TRBJ1-6; cdr3_aa: CASSRQGGDSPLHF; cdr3_nt: TGTGCCAGCAGTCGACAGGGGGGTGATTCACCCCTCCACTTT
d_call: -; v_call: TRBV2; clone_size: -; j_call: TRBJ1-2; cdr3_aa: CASSSPNYGYTF; cdr3_nt: TGTGCCAGCAGTTCCCCTAACTATGGCTACACCTTC
d_call: -; v_call: TRBV28; clone_size: -; j_call: TRBJ1-5; cdr3_aa: CATTRWTVNSNQPQHF; cdr3_nt: TGTGCCACCACCCGTTGGACAGTTAATAGCAATCAGCCCCAGCATTTT
d_call: -; v_call: TRBV4-1; clone_size: -; j_call: TRBJ2-1; cdr3_aa: CASSSSLTDTYNEQFF; cdr3_nt: TGCGCCAGCAGCTCAAGCCTAACGGACACCTACAATGAGCAGTTCTTC
d_call: TRBD1; v_call: TRBV7-2; clone_size: once; j_call: TRBJ2-2; cdr3_aa: CASSLVGTGGLGELFF; cdr3_nt: TGTGCCAGCAGCTTAGTGGGGACAGGGGGACTCGGGGAGCTGTTTTTT
d_call: -; v_call: TRBV25-1; clone_size: -; j_call: TRBJ2-1; cdr3_aa: CASRGAGVRNEQFF; cdr3_nt: TGTGCCAGCAGGGGGGCAGGGGTAAGGAATGAGCAGTTCTTC
d_call: -; v_call: TRBV27; clone_size: -; j_call: TRBJ1-5; cdr3_aa: CASRGGGNQPQHF; cdr3_nt: TGTGCCAGCAGGGGGGGCGGGAATCAGCCCCAGCATTTT
d_call: -; v_call: TRBV29-1; clone_size: -; j_call: TRBJ2-3; cdr3_aa: CSVEGELYTQYF; cdr3_nt: TGCAGCGTTGAGGGGGAGCTCTATACGCAGTATTTT
d_call: -; v_call: TRBV6-5; clone_size: -; j_call: TRBJ1-2; cdr3_aa: CASSYLSGKGNYGYTF; cdr3_nt: TGTGCCAGCAGTTACCTCTCGGGGAAGGGGAACTATGGCTACACCTTC
d_call: TRBD1; v_call: TRBV28; clone_size: -; j_call: TRBJ2-7; cdr3_aa: CASSSDDRARGGTGQYF; cdr3_nt: TGTGCCAGCAGTTCCGACGACAGGGCGAGAGGGGGTACTGGGCAGTACTTC
d_call: -; v_call: TRBV15; clone_size: -; j_call: TRBJ2-6; cdr3_aa: CATSRDIAGANVLTF; cdr3_nt: TGTGCCACCAGCAGAGATATAGCTGGGGCCAACGTCCTGACTTTC
d_call: -; v_call: TRBV7-9; clone_size: -; j_call: TRBJ2-3; cdr3_aa: CASSPVTDTQYF; cdr3_nt: TGTGCCAGCAGCCCTGTTACAGATACGCAGTATTTT
d_call: TRBD1; v_call: TRBV30; clone_size: -; j_call: TRBJ1-1; cdr3_aa: CAWSHETGRGIAFF; cdr3_nt: TGTGCCTGGAGTCACGAGACAGGGAGGGGGATAGCTTTCTTT
d_call: TRBD1; v_call: TRBV7-9; clone_size: -; j_call: TRBJ1-6; cdr3_aa: CASSLGQGDNSPLHF; cdr3_nt: TGTGCCAGCAGCTTGGGACAGGGGGATAATTCACCCCTCCACTTT
d_call: -; v_call: TRBV5-4; clone_size: once; j_call: TRBJ1-1; cdr3_aa: CASSLSAGIMNTEAFF; cdr3_nt: TGTGCCAGCAGCTTGTCGGCAGGGATTATGAACACTGAAGCTTTCTTT
d_call: TRBD2; v_call: TRBV18; clone_size: -; j_call: TRBJ2-2; cdr3_aa: CASSLTSGRNTGELFF; cdr3_nt: TGTGCCAGCTCCCTCACTAGCGGGAGGAACACCGGGGAGCTGTTTTTT
d_call: TRBD1; v_call: TRBV6-1; clone_size: few; j_call: TRBJ1-1; cdr3_aa: CASSEALGQGTEAFF; cdr3_nt: TGTGCCAGCAGTGAAGCGCTCGGACAGGGAACTGAAGCTTTCTTT
d_call: TRBD1; v_call: TRBV18; clone_size: -; j_call: TRBJ2-1; cdr3_aa: CASSLIDRGEQFF; cdr3_nt: TGTGCCAGCTCACTAATAGACAGGGGGGAGCAGTTCTTC
d_call: -; v_call: TRBV9; clone_size: -; j_call: TRBJ2-1; cdr3_aa: CASSVPTAPRNEQFF; cdr3_nt: TGTGCCAGCAGCGTACCGACAGCCCCCAGGAATGAGCAGTTCTTC
d_call: -; v_call: TRBV19; clone_size: -; j_call: TRBJ2-7; cdr3_aa: CASRVRGGSYEQYF; cdr3_nt: TGTGCCAGTCGGGTTAGGGGCGGCTCCTACGAGCAGTACTTC
d_call: -; v_call: TRBV6-5; clone_size: -; j_call: TRBJ1-2; cdr3_aa: CASSYNRVQNYYTF; cdr3_nt: TGTGCCAGCAGTTACAACAGGGTGCAGAACTACTACACCTTC
d_call: TRBD2; v_call: TRBV18; clone_size: -; j_call: TRBJ2-7; cdr3_aa: CASSPPGLAGGHEQYF; cdr3_nt: TGTGCCAGCTCACCACCGGGACTAGCGGGAGGCCACGAGCAGTACTTC
d_call: TRBD2; v_call: TRBV5-6; clone_size: once; j_call: TRBJ2-5; cdr3_aa: CASSGTSYQETQYF; cdr3_nt: TGTGCCAGCAGCGGGACTAGCTACCAAGAGACCCAGTACTTC
d_call: -; v_call: TRBV27; clone_size: -; j_call: TRBJ1-2; cdr3_aa: CASSHGTAGRGYTF; cdr3_nt: TGTGCCAGCAGCCACGGGACTGCGGGAAGAGGCTACACCTTC
d_call: TRBD1; v_call: TRBV9; clone_size: -; j_call: TRBJ1-4; cdr3_aa: CASSPGDRSNEKLFF; cdr3_nt: TGTGCCAGCAGCCCAGGGGACAGATCTAATGAAAAACTGTTTTTT
d_call: -; v_call: TRBV12-5; clone_size: -; j_call: TRBJ1-5; cdr3_aa: CASGSLNQPQHF; cdr3_nt: TGTGCTAGTGGTTCTTTGAACCAGCCCCAGCATTTT
d_call: -; v_call: TRBV11-2; clone_size: -; j_call: TRBJ2-1; cdr3_aa: CASSLGQVYNEQFF; cdr3_nt: TGTGCCAGCAGCTTAGGTCAGGTTTACAATGAGCAGTTCTTC
d_call: TRBD2; v_call: TRBV10-3; clone_size: -; j_call: TRBJ2-7; cdr3_aa: CAISDSGAANYEQYF; cdr3_nt: TGTGCCATCAGTGACAGCGGGGCCGCAAACTACGAGCAGTACTTC
d_call: -; v_call: TRBV14; clone_size: -; j_call: TRBJ1-2; cdr3_aa: CASSQEAGLRGYTF; cdr3_nt: TGTGCCAGCAGCCAAGAAGCAGGTTTACGAGGCTACACCTTC
d_call: -; v_call: TRBV6-5; clone_size: -; j_call: TRBJ1-4; cdr3_aa: CASSPGRAFNEKLFF; cdr3_nt: TGTGCCAGCAGCCCAGGGCGGGCTTTTAATGAAAAACTGTTTTTT
d_call: -; v_call: TRBV29-1; clone_size: -; j_call: TRBJ2-1; cdr3_aa: CSVVLSSHEQFF; cdr3_nt: TGCAGCGTTGTGTTGAGCAGCCATGAGCAGTTCTTC
d_call: -; v_call: TRBV6-1; clone_size: few; j_call: TRBJ2-7; cdr3_aa: CASSESGAEPYEQYF; cdr3_nt: TGTGCCAGCAGTGAAAGCGGAGCCGAACCCTACGAGCAGTACTTC
d_call: -; v_call: TRBV6-5; clone_size: -; j_call: TRBJ1-2; cdr3_aa: CASSYGGGREPRYTF; cdr3_nt: TGTGCCAGCAGTTACGGGGGGGGCAGGGAGCCTCGCTACACCTTC
d_call: TRBD1; v_call: TRBV11-3; clone_size: -; j_call: TRBJ1-1; cdr3_aa: CASSSAGTVNTEAFF; cdr3_nt: TGTGCCAGCAGCTCAGCCGGGACAGTGAACACTGAAGCTTTCTTT
d_call: -; v_call: TRBV6-6; clone_size: once; j_call: TRBJ1-3; cdr3_aa: CASSYDRPSGNTIYF; cdr3_nt: TGTGCCAGCAGCTACGACAGACCCTCTGGAAACACCATATATTTT
d_call: TRBD1; v_call: TRBV5-1; clone_size: -; j_call: TRBJ1-5; cdr3_aa: CASSQGAGQPQHF; cdr3_nt: TGCGCCAGCAGCCAGGGGGCTGGTCAGCCCCAGCATTTT